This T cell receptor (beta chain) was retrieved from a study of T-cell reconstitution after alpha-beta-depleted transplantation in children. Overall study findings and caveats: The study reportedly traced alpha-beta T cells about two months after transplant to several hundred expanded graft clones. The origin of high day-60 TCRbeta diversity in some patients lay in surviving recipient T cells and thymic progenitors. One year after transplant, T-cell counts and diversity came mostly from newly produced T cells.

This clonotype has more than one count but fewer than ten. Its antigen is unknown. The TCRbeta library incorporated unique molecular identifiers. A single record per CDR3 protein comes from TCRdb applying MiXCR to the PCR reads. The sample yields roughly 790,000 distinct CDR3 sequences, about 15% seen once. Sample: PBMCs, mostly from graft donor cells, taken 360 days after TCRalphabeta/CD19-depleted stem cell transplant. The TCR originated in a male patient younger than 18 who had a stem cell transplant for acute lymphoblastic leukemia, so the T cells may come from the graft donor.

CDR3 coding DNA: TGCAGTGCTAGAGAGGCAGCGAGGGGCACCTTC. Encoded protein: CSAREAARGTF. The chain joins TRBV20-1 to TRBJ1-2; possibly TRBD1 for D (5 bases). V was pared by 0 bases and J by 13 bases, with 12 bases between. From germline, CDR1 is DFQATT and CDR2 SNEGSKA (reference sequence). CDR3 length equals 11 residues.